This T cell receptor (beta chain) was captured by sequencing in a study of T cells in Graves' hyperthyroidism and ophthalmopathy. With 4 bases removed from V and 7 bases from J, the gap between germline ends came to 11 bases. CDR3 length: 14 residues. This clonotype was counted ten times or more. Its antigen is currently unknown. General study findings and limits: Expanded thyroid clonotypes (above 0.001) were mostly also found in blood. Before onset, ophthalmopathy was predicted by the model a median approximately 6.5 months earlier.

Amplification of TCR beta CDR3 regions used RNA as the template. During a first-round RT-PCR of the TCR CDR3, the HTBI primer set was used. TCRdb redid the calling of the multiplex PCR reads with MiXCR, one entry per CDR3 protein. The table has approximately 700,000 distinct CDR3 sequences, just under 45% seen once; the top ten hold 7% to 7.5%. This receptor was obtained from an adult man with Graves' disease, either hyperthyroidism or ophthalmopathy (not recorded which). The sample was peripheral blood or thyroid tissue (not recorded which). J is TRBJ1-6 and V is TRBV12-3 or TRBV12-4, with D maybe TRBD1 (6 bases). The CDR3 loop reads CASSYGQRNSPLHF. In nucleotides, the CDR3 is TGTGCCAGCAGTTACGGACAGAGGAATTCACCCCTCCACTTT.